This passage covers 12 T cell receptor beta chains from one sample sequenced in a study of T-cell reconstitution after alpha-beta-depleted transplantation in children. Preparation of the TCRbeta library involved a method that used unique molecular identifiers. TCRdb itself ran the PCR reads through MiXCR, one entry per CDR3 protein. The sample holds approximately 390,000 distinct CDR3 sequences, roughly a tenth seen once. The material sequenced was PBMCs from the stem cell graft donor, taken from the stem cell graft. These receptor sequences come from a human donor who donated a stem cell graft to a child with acute myeloid leukemia.

This clonotype came up a few times. This rearrangement joins TRBV14 to TRBJ2-4; a possible D gene is TRBD1 (6 bases). CDR1 and CDR2 from the germline V gene are SGHDN and FVKESK. The CDR3 length is 16 residues. Trimming shortened V by 4 bases and J by 7 bases, and 20 bases separated the two germline ends. The DNA of the CDR3 is TGTGCCAGCAGCCTGAGGACAGACCACAATGGGAACATTCAGTACTTC. Residues: CASSLRTDHNGNIQYF.

This clonotype was seen at least ten times. This chain links TRBV12-3 or TRBV12-4 with TRBJ2-6; D is unclear. This CDR3 region has 14 residues. V shed 5 bases and J shed 2 bases, with 7 bases lying between them. The DNA for the CDR3 is TGTGCCAGCAGTGCGGTGACTGGGGCCAACGTCCTGACTTTC. Translation gives CASSAVTGANVLTF.

CDR3 in amino acids: CSASEGHRSYNEQFF. The CDR3 DNA follows: TGCAGTGCTAGTGAGGGGCACCGCTCCTACAATGAGCAGTTCTTC. V usage is TRBV20-1 and J usage is TRBJ2-1; either TRBD1 or TRBD2 may supply D (5 bases each). The germline CDR1 and CDR2 sequences are DFQATT and SNEGSKA (reference sequence). The CDR3 has 15 amino acids. Deletions cut 3 bases from V and 0 bases from J, with 12 bases between.

This clonotype was counted only a few times. The chain couples TRBV27 to TRBJ1-5; the D is unclear. The CDR3 extends over 15 amino acids. The germline V gene has CDR1 MNHEY and CDR2 SMNVEV (reference sequence). The ends were cut back, 2 bases at V and 7 bases at J, with 15 bases in the middle. This CDR3 is CASSLAGELGQPQHF. The CDR3 nucleotides read TGTGCCAGCAGTTTAGCCGGGGAGTTGGGGCAGCCCCAGCATTTT.

The chain recombines TRBV20-1 with TRBJ2-5; D not certain. Trimming pared 6 bases from V and 5 bases from J, leaving 10 bases between. The CDR3 covers 11 residues. Germline V gives CDR1 DFQATT, CDR2 SNEGSKA (reference sequence). CDR3 coding DNA: TGCAGTGCCCCGAGCTTGGAGACCCAGTACTTC. It specifies CSAPSLETQYF.

This clonotype showed up many times. The chain has TRBV20-1 and TRBJ1-2; TRBD1 agrees at 8 bases. J gave up 3 bases and V 1 base, and 4 bases lay outside the gene matches. The germline V gene encodes CDR1 DFQATT and CDR2 SNEGSKA (reference sequence). The CDR3 covers 14 residues. The CDR3 reads CSARGAGGDYGYTF. CDR3 coding DNA: TGCAGTGCTAGAGGAGCAGGGGGCGACTATGGCTACACCTTC.

This clonotype appeared many times. The chain links TRBV4-1 to TRBJ1-1, with D possibly TRBD1 on 6 matching bases. This CDR3 is built from 15 residues. Germline V CDR1 and CDR2: MGHRA, YSYEKL. V was trimmed by 4 bases and J by 1 base, leaving 13 bases between them. CDR3 amino acids: CASSRLQTGNTEAFF. In nucleotides, the CDR3 is TGCGCCAGCAGCCGATTACAGACAGGGAACACTGAAGCTTTCTTT.

This clonotype turned up a few times. The chain recombines TRBV5-1 with TRBJ2-1; D possibly matches TRBD1 or TRBD2 (6 bases each). CDR3 length: 15 amino acids. Trimming shortened V by 8 bases and J by 9 bases, and 24 bases separated the two germline ends. Looked up from germline, CDR1 is SGHRS and CDR2 is YFSETQ. The CDR3 loop reads CASNRDHPGAGEQFF. CDR3 coding DNA: TGCGCCAGTAACCGAGACCACCCGGGGGCGGGTGAGCAGTTCTTC.

This clonotype has at least ten counts. The chain couples TRBV20-1 to TRBJ1-2; 12 nucleotides match TRBD1. The CDR3 runs to 14 residues. With V trimmed by 6 bases and J by 4 bases, 6 bases remained unmatched. Germline values: CDR1 DFQATT, CDR2 SNEGSKA (reference sequence). CDR3 region: CSADGTGGSYGYTF. CDR3 coding DNA: TGCAGTGCGGATGGGACAGGGGGCAGCTATGGCTACACCTTC.

The V gene is TRBV6-1, the J gene TRBJ2-5; 8 positions match TRBD1. V lost 2 bases and J lost 3; bases outside the gene matches: 5. The V gene's germline CDR1 is MNHNS and CDR2 SASEGT. CDR3 size: 15 residues. In DNA form, the CDR3 reads TGTGCCAGCAGTGAATCGGTGGGACAGGAAGAGACCCAGTACTTC. Protein product: CASSESVGQEETQYF.

This clonotype has just a few counts. V usage is TRBV7-6 and J usage is TRBJ1-5; D may be TRBD1 (6 bases). V lost 5 bases, J lost 8 bases, and 16 bases lay in between. This CDR3 has 14 amino acids. CDR1 and CDR2 from the germline V gene are SGHVS and FNYEAQ. The CDR3 spells CASSRSGGLEPQHF. CDR3 DNA sequence: TGTGCCAGCAGCAGAAGCGGGGGGCTGGAGCCCCAGCATTTT.

V usage is TRBV29-1 and J usage is TRBJ2-5, with 7 bases lining up with TRBD2. The germline V gene encodes CDR1 SQVTM and CDR2 ANQGSEA. After removal of 4 bases from V and 6 bases from J, the junction contained 8 bases not matched to a gene. The CDR3 has 13 residues. The CDR3, as DNA: TGCAGCGTTGTGATCCTAGCGGCAAAGACCCAGTACTTC. It yields the protein CSVVILAAKTQYF.